These T cell receptor beta chains were read from a single sample in a study of OX40 agonist ivuxolimab in advanced cancers. Clones were read by immunoSEQ multiplex PCR, and TCRdb kept only the in-frame ones, dropping some. This sample has some 76,000 clones; around 90% occur once, and the top ten carry less than 10%. The sample consisted of CD4+ or CD8+ T cells sorted from blood, taken in a trial of the OX40 agonist ivuxolimab. All receptors come from an adult with an advanced solid tumor such as melanoma, head and neck, liver or kidney cancer. The CDR3 runs from the conserved cysteine through the conserved F or W. Fields, in order: CDR3 DNA, CDR3 protein, V gene, J gene, clone size, D gene. D genes are given only for firm matches. Only part of the rows carry a size: once, few, many, or a class if the clone is expanded.

CDR3nt: TGTGCCAGCAGCGTAGCTTTTATCACCGGGGAGCTGTTTTTT
CDR3aa: CASSVAFITGELFF
v_gene: TRBV9
j_gene: TRBJ2-2
abundance: NA
d_gene: NA

CDR3nt: TGTGCCAGCAGCCAAGTCCGGACCTACGAGCAGTACTTC
CDR3aa: CASSQVRTYEQYF
v_gene: TRBV14
j_gene: TRBJ2-7
abundance: once
d_gene: NA

CDR3nt: TGTGCCAGCAGCTTTGGCGGGACAGACTCCAATGAGCAGTTCTTC
CDR3aa: CASSFGGTDSNEQFF
v_gene: TRBV7-3
j_gene: TRBJ2-1
abundance: NA
d_gene: NA

CDR3nt: TGTGCCAGCAGCCCCCGAGGACTGGGTGAGGAGACCCAGTACTTC
CDR3aa: CASSPRGLGEETQYF
v_gene: TRBV13
j_gene: TRBJ2-5
abundance: NA
d_gene: NA

CDR3nt: TGTGCCAGCAGCCCCCCCAGCCCCTCCTACGAGCAGTACTTC
CDR3aa: CASSPPSPSYEQYF
v_gene: TRBV11-2
j_gene: TRBJ2-7
abundance: NA
d_gene: NA

CDR3nt: TGTGCCACCAGCAGAGATATGGGACTTATAACCTGGGGGTCCCAAGACGGCTACATCTTC
CDR3aa: CATSRDMGLITWGSQDGYIF
v_gene: TRBV15
j_gene: TRBJ1-2
abundance: NA
d_gene: NA

CDR3nt: TGTGCCAGCTCAGCATCCCGCGACGTGGGAACCGGCTACGAGCAGTACTTC
CDR3aa: CASSASRDVGTGYEQYF
v_gene: TRBV7-6
j_gene: TRBJ2-7
abundance: NA
d_gene: NA

CDR3nt: TGTGCCAGCAGTGAACCACCGGGACTAGCATTTGCCGGGGAGCTGTTTTTT
CDR3aa: CASSEPPGLAFAGELFF
v_gene: TRBV27
j_gene: TRBJ2-2
abundance: NA
d_gene: TRBD2

CDR3nt: TGTGCCAGCAGCCTCGTGGGACAGGGCCTGGATGGGCAGTACTTC
CDR3aa: CASSLVGQGLDGQYF
v_gene: TRBV5-6
j_gene: TRBJ2-7
abundance: NA
d_gene: TRBD1

CDR3nt: TGTGCCAGCAGCTACGGCACTGAAGCTTTCTTT
CDR3aa: CASSYGTEAFF
v_gene: TRBV5-4
j_gene: TRBJ1-1
abundance: NA
d_gene: NA

CDR3nt: TGTGCCAGCAGCCTAGGGACTAGCGGGGGTTATGAGCAGTTCTTC
CDR3aa: CASSLGTSGGYEQFF
v_gene: TRBV7-3
j_gene: TRBJ2-1
abundance: NA
d_gene: TRBD2

CDR3nt: TGTGCCAGCAGTGATGGACAGGGGGCTATTTGGAAGACCCAGTACTTC
CDR3aa: CASSDGQGAIWKTQYF
v_gene: TRBV27
j_gene: TRBJ2-5
abundance: NA
d_gene: TRBD1

CDR3nt: TGTGCCAGCAGCTTAGATCTGATCTATGGCTACACCTTC
CDR3aa: CASSLDLIYGYTF
v_gene: TRBV11-2
j_gene: TRBJ1-2
abundance: NA
d_gene: NA

CDR3nt: TGTGCCAGCAGCTTAACAGGGATAGCTCTAGAAGGCTACACCTTC
CDR3aa: CASSLTGIALEGYTF
v_gene: TRBV11-2
j_gene: TRBJ1-2
abundance: NA
d_gene: NA

CDR3nt: TGTGCCAGCAGCTTGAGGGACAGCCCCTACGAGCAGTACTTC
CDR3aa: CASSLRDSPYEQYF
v_gene: TRBV5-6
j_gene: TRBJ2-7
abundance: NA
d_gene: TRBD1

CDR3nt: TGTGCCAGCAGTTCCACGGGGGGGCAAACAGATACGCAGTATTTT
CDR3aa: CASSSTGGQTDTQYF
v_gene: TRBV7-3
j_gene: TRBJ2-3
abundance: NA
d_gene: TRBD2

CDR3nt: TGCGCCAGCAGCACGGGACTAGCGGGCGTTCAAGAGACCCAGTACTTC
CDR3aa: CASSTGLAGVQETQYF
v_gene: TRBV5-1
j_gene: TRBJ2-5
abundance: NA
d_gene: TRBD2

CDR3nt: TGTGCTAGTGGCCCTGATACAGGGGAAAATAGCTACGAGCAGTACTTC
CDR3aa: CASGPDTGENSYEQYF
v_gene: TRBV12-5
j_gene: TRBJ2-7
abundance: NA
d_gene: TRBD1

CDR3nt: TGCGCCAGCAGCCCCGGACTAGCGGGGACCGAGCAGTACTTC
CDR3aa: CASSPGLAGTEQYF
v_gene: TRBV5-1
j_gene: TRBJ2-7
abundance: NA
d_gene: TRBD2

CDR3nt: TGTGCCAGCAGAAAGAACACTGAAGCTTTCTTT
CDR3aa: CASRKNTEAFF
v_gene: TRBV27
j_gene: TRBJ1-1
abundance: few
d_gene: NA

CDR3nt: TGTGCCAGCGGGGTGGGGGCGAACGGAGCTTTCTTT
CDR3aa: CASGVGANGAFF
v_gene: TRBV27
j_gene: TRBJ1-1
abundance: NA
d_gene: NA

CDR3nt: TGTGCCACCCATTCACAGACGAACACCGGGGAGCTGTTTTTT
CDR3aa: CATHSQTNTGELFF
v_gene: TRBV7-9
j_gene: TRBJ2-2
abundance: NA
d_gene: NA

CDR3nt: TGCGCCAGCGCAGCGGGGGCGAATGAGCAGTTCTTC
CDR3aa: CASAAGANEQFF
v_gene: TRBV10-2
j_gene: TRBJ2-1
abundance: few
d_gene: TRBD2

CDR3nt: TGTGCCAGCAGCCCCGGGACAGGGGAAACTGAAGCTTTCTTT
CDR3aa: CASSPGTGETEAFF
v_gene: TRBV7-8
j_gene: TRBJ1-1
abundance: NA
d_gene: TRBD1

CDR3nt: TGTGCCAGCAGGGGGAGGAGTTTCCACGAGCAGTACTTC
CDR3aa: CASRGRSFHEQYF
v_gene: TRBV6-1
j_gene: TRBJ2-7
abundance: NA
d_gene: NA

CDR3nt: TGTGCCAGTAGTATGTTGAGTTTCTACAATGAGCAGTTCTTC
CDR3aa: CASSMLSFYNEQFF
v_gene: TRBV19
j_gene: TRBJ2-1
abundance: NA
d_gene: NA

CDR3nt: TGCAGCGTTATGACAGCCCACGAGCAGTACTTC
CDR3aa: CSVMTAHEQYF
v_gene: TRBV29-1
j_gene: TRBJ2-7
abundance: NA
d_gene: NA

CDR3nt: TGTGCCAGCAGCGAATACGGGACAGGGAATGAAAAACTGTTTTTT
CDR3aa: CASSEYGTGNEKLFF
v_gene: TRBV9
j_gene: TRBJ1-4
abundance: NA
d_gene: TRBD1

CDR3nt: TGTGCCAGCAGCGTTGGCGGGGGGTTGGATGGCTACACCTTC
CDR3aa: CASSVGGGLDGYTF
v_gene: TRBV9
j_gene: TRBJ1-2
abundance: NA
d_gene: NA

CDR3nt: TGTGCCTGGAGTGTACTTAACAACAAGCAGTTCTTC
CDR3aa: CAWSVLNNKQFF
v_gene: TRBV30
j_gene: TRBJ2-1
abundance: NA
d_gene: NA

CDR3nt: TGTGCCAGCAGCCCTCTACCTCTGGGAGCTTTCTTT
CDR3aa: CASSPLPLGAFF
v_gene: TRBV13
j_gene: TRBJ1-1
abundance: few
d_gene: NA

CDR3nt: TGTGCCAGCAGCGTAGGGAGGGACAGCACAGATACGCAGTATTTT
CDR3aa: CASSVGRDSTDTQYF
v_gene: TRBV9
j_gene: TRBJ2-3
abundance: NA
d_gene: NA

CDR3nt: TGTGCCAGCCGGGACAGGAATAATTCACCCCTCCACTTT
CDR3aa: CASRDRNNSPLHF
v_gene: TRBV2
j_gene: TRBJ1-6
abundance: few
d_gene: TRBD1

CDR3nt: TGTGCCATCAGTGAGCCTCGGACGGAACAAGAGACCCAGTACTTC
CDR3aa: CAISEPRTEQETQYF
v_gene: TRBV10-3
j_gene: TRBJ2-5
abundance: NA
d_gene: NA

CDR3nt: TGTGCCAGCAGTTTAGGGGGGATATACACAGATACGCAGTATTTT
CDR3aa: CASSLGGIYTDTQYF
v_gene: TRBV27
j_gene: TRBJ2-3
abundance: NA
d_gene: NA

CDR3nt: TGTGCCACCAGCAGAGATAGGGCGCCCTCCTGGGAGCAGTACTTC
CDR3aa: CATSRDRAPSWEQYF
v_gene: TRBV15
j_gene: TRBJ2-7
abundance: NA
d_gene: NA

CDR3nt: TGTGCCAGCAAAGGGAGATTCTCCTACGAGCAGTACTTC
CDR3aa: CASKGRFSYEQYF
v_gene: TRBV7-8
j_gene: TRBJ2-7
abundance: NA
d_gene: NA

CDR3nt: TGTGCCAGCAGCCCGCAGGGCTTTAACTATGGCTACACCTTC
CDR3aa: CASSPQGFNYGYTF
v_gene: TRBV13
j_gene: TRBJ1-2
abundance: NA
d_gene: NA

CDR3nt: TGTGCCAGTAGTATGGCCACAGGCCTCTCCTACAATGAGCAGTTCTTC
CDR3aa: CASSMATGLSYNEQFF
v_gene: TRBV19
j_gene: TRBJ2-1
abundance: NA
d_gene: NA

CDR3nt: TGTGCCAGTAGCCGAATACCGGGACAGGAGAATAACATTCAGTACTTC
CDR3aa: CASSRIPGQENNIQYF
v_gene: TRBV19
j_gene: TRBJ2-4
abundance: NA
d_gene: TRBD1

CDR3nt: TGTGCCAGCAGTTTATTCGCAGGGGGGATCTACGAGCAGTACTTC
CDR3aa: CASSLFAGGIYEQYF
v_gene: TRBV27
j_gene: TRBJ2-7
abundance: NA
d_gene: NA

CDR3nt: TGTGCCAGCAGTTTGGGTCAGTTCGACTATGGCTACACCTTC
CDR3aa: CASSLGQFDYGYTF
v_gene: TRBV27
j_gene: TRBJ1-2
abundance: NA
d_gene: NA

CDR3nt: TGTGCCAGCAGCGCCCGAGGGGGCTTGAACACTGAAGCTTTCTTT
CDR3aa: CASSARGGLNTEAFF
v_gene: TRBV9
j_gene: TRBJ1-1
abundance: NA
d_gene: TRBD1

CDR3nt: TGCGCCAGCAGCTTGACAGTAGACTATAATTCACCCCTCCACTTT
CDR3aa: CASSLTVDYNSPLHF
v_gene: TRBV5-1
j_gene: TRBJ1-6
abundance: NA
d_gene: NA

CDR3nt: TGTGCCAGCAGTTTATCGGCAGGGTACGAGCAGTACTTC
CDR3aa: CASSLSAGYEQYF
v_gene: TRBV27
j_gene: TRBJ2-7
abundance: NA
d_gene: NA

CDR3nt: TGTGCCAGCAGCCAGACGGAATACGAGCAGTACTTC
CDR3aa: CASSQTEYEQYF
v_gene: TRBV7-9
j_gene: TRBJ2-7
abundance: NA
d_gene: NA

CDR3nt: TGTGCCAGCAGCACGCGGGACAGTGCCATCTATGGCTACACCTTC
CDR3aa: CASSTRDSAIYGYTF
v_gene: TRBV9
j_gene: TRBJ1-2
abundance: NA
d_gene: TRBD1

CDR3nt: TGTGCCAGCAGCTTAGCTGCAGGGCATATAACTGAAGCTTTCTTT
CDR3aa: CASSLAAGHITEAFF
v_gene: TRBV11-2
j_gene: TRBJ1-1
abundance: NA
d_gene: NA

CDR3nt: TGTGCCAGCAGCTTAGCGCCGAGGCCACAGGCGAACACTGAAGCTTTCTTT
CDR3aa: CASSLAPRPQANTEAFF
v_gene: TRBV7-6
j_gene: TRBJ1-1
abundance: NA
d_gene: NA

CDR3nt: TGTGCCAGCAGCGTAGTGGGACAGGGCAACTCACCCCTCCACTTT
CDR3aa: CASSVVGQGNSPLHF
v_gene: TRBV9
j_gene: TRBJ1-6
abundance: NA
d_gene: TRBD1

CDR3nt: TGTGCCAGCAGCCCAGGTGCGGGACCGATCTACGAGCAGTACTTC
CDR3aa: CASSPGAGPIYEQYF
v_gene: TRBV7-6
j_gene: TRBJ2-7
abundance: few
d_gene: NA

CDR3nt: TGTGCCAGCAGCGTAGAGGGCGACGATGAGCAGTTCTTC
CDR3aa: CASSVEGDDEQFF
v_gene: TRBV9
j_gene: TRBJ2-1
abundance: NA
d_gene: NA

CDR3nt: TGTGCCAGCAGCTCACTAGAAAGCTCCTACAATGAGCAGTTCTTC
CDR3aa: CASSSLESSYNEQFF
v_gene: TRBV25-1
j_gene: TRBJ2-1
abundance: once
d_gene: NA

CDR3nt: TGTGCCAGCGTCCGTTCCGGCTACAATGAGCAGTTCTTC
CDR3aa: CASVRSGYNEQFF
v_gene: TRBV21-1
j_gene: TRBJ2-1
abundance: NA
d_gene: NA

CDR3nt: TGCGCCAGCAGCCAAGTTACAGACTACGAGCAGTACTTC
CDR3aa: CASSQVTDYEQYF
v_gene: TRBV4-1
j_gene: TRBJ2-7
abundance: NA
d_gene: NA

CDR3nt: TGCGCCAGCAGCCAAGGGTTTGGGGTAGGCAATCAGCCCCAGCATTTT
CDR3aa: CASSQGFGVGNQPQHF
v_gene: TRBV4-1
j_gene: TRBJ1-5
abundance: NA
d_gene: NA

CDR3nt: TGTGCCAGCAGCTTAGTAGGGACTAGGGTTAATGAGCAGTTCTTC
CDR3aa: CASSLVGTRVNEQFF
v_gene: TRBV7-2
j_gene: TRBJ2-1
abundance: NA
d_gene: TRBD2

CDR3nt: TGTGCCAGTAGTCCCGGGACTCACTACGAGCAGTACTTC
CDR3aa: CASSPGTHYEQYF
v_gene: TRBV19
j_gene: TRBJ2-7
abundance: NA
d_gene: NA